The rows below give T cell receptor beta chains drawn from one sample of a study of glioma-infiltrating T cells after dendritic cell vaccination. The repertoire was sequenced with immunoSEQ multiplex PCR; TCRdb's copy has only in-frame clones and lacks some. The sample contains about 50,000 clones, around nine tenths of which appear only once. The source was blood, collected after dendritic cell vaccination. Receptor source: a human donor with glioblastoma. The CDR3 runs from the conserved cysteine through the conserved F or W.

>TRBV5-1|TRBJ1-4
CASSAGTDNEKLFF
>TRBV2|TRBJ2-1
CASSDRTAYNEQFF
>TRBV27|.
CASTHLGEGYEQYF
>TRBV28|TRBJ1-2
CASNSGEYNYGYTF
>TRBV7-8|TRBJ1-6
CASSLVSEHSPLHF
>TRBV27|TRBJ1-2
CASSLGTGWRNYGYTF
>TRBV29-1|TRBJ1-1
CSVVTDIEAFF
>TRBV7-2|TRBJ1-2
CASSLGRRGGGYTF
>TRBV2|TRBJ1-2
CPSTGGPLDYGYTF
>TRBV4-1|TRBJ2-2
CASSQVGTGVAGELFF
>TRBV10-3|TRBJ2-1
CAISELTSAYEQFF
>TRBV7-8|TRBJ2-1
CASSPSGTYNEQFF
>TRBV30|TRBJ2-1
CAWYLPELAGGVEQFF
>TRBV10-3|TRBJ1-2
CAIGPGQPPFGYTF
>TRBV6-1|TRBJ2-1
CASSARGQEQFF
>TRBV7-8|TRBJ1-1
CASSSEVNTEAFF
>TRBV6-6|TRBJ2-7
CASSQVPGQKSYEQYF
>TRBV30|TRBJ2-3
CAWSVQTALRDTQYF
>TRBV14|TRBJ2-2
CASSPRFPGELFF
>TRBV25-1|TRBJ2-7
CASKFSAEQYF
>TRBV9|TRBJ2-5
CASSVGVAGGEETQYF
>TRBV11-2|TRBJ2-4
CASSLGGQGNIQYF
>TRBV7-9|TRBJ2-3
CASSKRGSAGTDTQYF
>TRBV7-8|TRBJ1-4
CASSFRTGFEKLFF
>TRBV14|TRBJ2-7
CASSPLGTAPGEQYF
>TRBV28|TRBJ2-7
CASRATRTVYEQYF
>TRBV11-3|TRBJ2-1
CASSLAESNEQFF
>TRBV6-1|TRBJ2-7
CASSGTRGAGTYEQYF
>TRBV10-3|TRBJ2-7
CAISDVRSPYEQYF
>TRBV19|TRBJ2-5
CASSTGHAETQYF
>TRBV12-5|TRBJ1-2
CASGLTPEGLNYGYTF
>TRBV6-6|TRBJ1-5
CASSYSGQSVFPQHF
>TRBV7-9|TRBJ2-7
CASSWTGNEQYF
>TRBV6-5|TRBJ1-2
CASSYGWQGGGYTF
>TRBV5-6|TRBJ2-1
CASTLGIDEQFF
>TRBV19|TRBJ2-5
CASSITGGQETQYF
>TRBV5-4|TRBJ2-1
CASSVTSGRNEQFF
>TRBV7-8|TRBJ2-7
CASSGLAGVIHYEQYF
>TRBV28|TRBJ1-2
CAIARGMIYGYTF
>TRBV10-3|TRBJ2-7
CAISESRREGVLEQYF
>TRBV7-3|TRBJ2-1
CASSLNRGRYNEQFF
>TRBV9|TRBJ1-1
CASSVDGGRNTEAFF
>TRBV6-5|TRBJ1-5
CASSYSSLQPQHF
>TRBV27|TRBJ2-7
CASRRGLIYEQYF
>TRBV29-1|TRBJ2-1
CSGTGVNEQFF
>TRBV4-3|TRBJ2-3
CASSQGYQPRTDTQYF
>TRBV9|TRBJ2-5
CASSVGTSGMGETQYF
>TRBV5-1|TRBJ2-2
CASSIGTSTNTGELFF
>TRBV30|TRBJ1-1
CAWTLNSLNTEAFF
>TRBV29-1|TRBJ1-1
CSVRKRQGANTEAFF
>TRBV4-3|TRBJ1-6
CASSQVADNSPLHF
>TRBV27|TRBJ1-2
CASSSPGQGNRGYTF
>TRBV18|TRBJ2-1
CASSLAYSGGRANEQFF